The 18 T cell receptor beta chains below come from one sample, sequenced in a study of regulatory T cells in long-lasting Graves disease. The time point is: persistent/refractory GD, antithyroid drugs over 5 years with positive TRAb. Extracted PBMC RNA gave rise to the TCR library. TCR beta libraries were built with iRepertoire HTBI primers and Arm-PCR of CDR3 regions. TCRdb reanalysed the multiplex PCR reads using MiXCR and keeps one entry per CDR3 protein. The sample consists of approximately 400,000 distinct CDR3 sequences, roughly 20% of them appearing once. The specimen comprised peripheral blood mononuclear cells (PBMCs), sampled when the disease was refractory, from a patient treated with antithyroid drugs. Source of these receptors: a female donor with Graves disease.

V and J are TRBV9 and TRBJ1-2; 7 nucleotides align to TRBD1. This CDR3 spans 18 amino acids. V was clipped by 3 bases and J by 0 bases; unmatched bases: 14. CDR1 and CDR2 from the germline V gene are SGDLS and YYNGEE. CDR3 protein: CASSGKTGTELSNYGYTF. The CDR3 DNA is TGTGCCAGCAGCGGAAAAACCGGGACAGAATTATCTAACTATGGCTACACCTTC.

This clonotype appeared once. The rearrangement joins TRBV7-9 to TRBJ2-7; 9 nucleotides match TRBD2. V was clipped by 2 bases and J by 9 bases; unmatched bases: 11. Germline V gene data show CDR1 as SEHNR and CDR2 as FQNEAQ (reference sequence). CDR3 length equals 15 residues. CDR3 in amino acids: CASSLSTSGALGQYF. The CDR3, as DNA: TGTGCCAGCAGCTTATCGACTAGCGGAGCCTTGGGGCAGTACTTC. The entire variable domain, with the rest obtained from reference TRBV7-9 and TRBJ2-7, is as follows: DTGVSQNPRHKITKRGQNVTFRCDPISEHNRLYWYRQTLGQGPEFLTYFQNEAQLEKSRLLSDRFSAERPKGSFSTLEIQRTEQGDSAMYLCASSLSTSGALGQYFGPGTRLTVT.

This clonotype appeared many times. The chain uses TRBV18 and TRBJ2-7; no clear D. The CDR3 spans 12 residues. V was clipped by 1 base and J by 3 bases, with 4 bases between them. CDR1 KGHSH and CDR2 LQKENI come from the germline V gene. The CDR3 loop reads CASSPQDYEQYF. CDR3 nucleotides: TGTGCCAGCTCACCACAAGACTACGAGCAGTACTTC.

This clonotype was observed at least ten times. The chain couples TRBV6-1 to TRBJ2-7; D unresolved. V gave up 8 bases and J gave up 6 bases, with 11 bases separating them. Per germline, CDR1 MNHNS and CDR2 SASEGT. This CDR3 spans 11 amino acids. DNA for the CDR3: TGTGCCAGCGCCCACGGGTCCGAGCAGTACTTC. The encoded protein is CASAHGSEQYF.

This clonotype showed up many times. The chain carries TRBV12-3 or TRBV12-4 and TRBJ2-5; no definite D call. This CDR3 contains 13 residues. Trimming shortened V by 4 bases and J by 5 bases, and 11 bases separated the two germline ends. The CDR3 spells CASSYDGLETQYF. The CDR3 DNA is TGTGCCAGCAGTTACGATGGCCTGGAGACCCAGTACTTC.

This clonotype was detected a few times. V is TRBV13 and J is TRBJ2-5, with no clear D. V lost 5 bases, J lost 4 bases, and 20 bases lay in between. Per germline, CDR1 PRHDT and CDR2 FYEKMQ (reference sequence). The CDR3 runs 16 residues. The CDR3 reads CASSPRPSRRGETQYF. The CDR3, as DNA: TGTGCCAGCAGCCCCCGACCCTCCAGGCGCGGAGAGACCCAGTACTTC.

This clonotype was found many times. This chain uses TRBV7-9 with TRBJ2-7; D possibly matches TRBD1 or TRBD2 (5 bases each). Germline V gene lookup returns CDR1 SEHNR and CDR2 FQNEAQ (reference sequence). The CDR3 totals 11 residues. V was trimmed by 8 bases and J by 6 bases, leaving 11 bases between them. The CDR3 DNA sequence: TGTGCCAGCCGCCGGGGCGTCGAGCAGTACTTC. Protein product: CASRRGVEQYF.

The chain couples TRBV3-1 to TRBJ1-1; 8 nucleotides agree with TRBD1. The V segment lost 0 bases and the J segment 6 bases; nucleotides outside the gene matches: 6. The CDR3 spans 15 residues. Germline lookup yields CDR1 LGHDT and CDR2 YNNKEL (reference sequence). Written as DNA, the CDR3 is TGTGCCAGCAGCCAAGACTTTACAGGGGGTTCTGAAGCTTTCTTT. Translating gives CASSQDFTGGSEAFF. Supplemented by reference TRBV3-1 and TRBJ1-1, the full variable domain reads DTAVSQTPKYLVTQMGNDKSIKCEQNLGHDTMYWYKQDSKKFLKIMFSYNNKELIINETVPNRFSPKSPDKAHLNLHINSLELGDSAVYFCASSQDFTGGSEAFFGQGTRLTVV.

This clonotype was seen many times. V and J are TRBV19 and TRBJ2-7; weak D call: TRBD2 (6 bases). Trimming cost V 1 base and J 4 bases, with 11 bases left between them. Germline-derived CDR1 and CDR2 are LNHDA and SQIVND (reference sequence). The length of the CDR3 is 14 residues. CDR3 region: CASSIAGGTYEQYF. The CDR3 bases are TGTGCCAGTAGTATAGCAGGCGGGACGTACGAGCAGTACTTC.

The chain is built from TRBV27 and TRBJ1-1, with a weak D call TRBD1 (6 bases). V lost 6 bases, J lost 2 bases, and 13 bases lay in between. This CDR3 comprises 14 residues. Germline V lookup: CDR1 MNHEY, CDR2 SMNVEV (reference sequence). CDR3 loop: CASRKGDTNTEAFF. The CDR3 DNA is TGTGCCAGCAGGAAGGGGGACACCAACACTGAAGCTTTCTTT.

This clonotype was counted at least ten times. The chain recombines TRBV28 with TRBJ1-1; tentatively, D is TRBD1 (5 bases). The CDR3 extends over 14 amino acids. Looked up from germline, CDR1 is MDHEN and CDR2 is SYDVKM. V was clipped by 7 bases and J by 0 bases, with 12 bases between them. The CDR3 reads CASIPGPLNTEAFF. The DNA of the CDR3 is TGTGCCAGCATCCCGGGACCCTTGAACACTGAAGCTTTCTTT.

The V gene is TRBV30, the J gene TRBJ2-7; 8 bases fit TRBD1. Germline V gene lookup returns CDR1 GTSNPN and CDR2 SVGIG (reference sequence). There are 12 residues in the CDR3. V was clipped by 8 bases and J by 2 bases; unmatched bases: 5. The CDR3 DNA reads TGTGCCCGGGGGACAGGCCCCTACGAGCAGTACTTC. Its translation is CARGTGPYEQYF.

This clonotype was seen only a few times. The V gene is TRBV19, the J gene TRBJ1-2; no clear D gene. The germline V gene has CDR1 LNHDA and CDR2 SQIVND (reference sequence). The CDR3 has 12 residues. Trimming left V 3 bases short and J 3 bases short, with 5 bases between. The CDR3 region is CASSMVDYGYTF. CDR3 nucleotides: TGTGCCAGTAGTATGGTGGACTATGGCTACACCTTC.

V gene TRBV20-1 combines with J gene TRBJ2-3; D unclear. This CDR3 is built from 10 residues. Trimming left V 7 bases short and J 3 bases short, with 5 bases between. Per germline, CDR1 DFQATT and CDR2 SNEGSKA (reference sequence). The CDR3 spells CSGGTDTQYF. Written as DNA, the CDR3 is TGCAGTGGTGGGACAGATACGCAGTATTTT.

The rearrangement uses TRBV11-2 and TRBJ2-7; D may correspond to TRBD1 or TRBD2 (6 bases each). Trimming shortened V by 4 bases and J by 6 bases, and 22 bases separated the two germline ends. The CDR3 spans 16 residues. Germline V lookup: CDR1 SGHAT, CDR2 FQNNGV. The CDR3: CASSSQVGGRSLEQYF. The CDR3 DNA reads TGTGCCAGCAGCTCCCAGGTAGGGGGGAGATCGCTCGAGCAGTACTTC.

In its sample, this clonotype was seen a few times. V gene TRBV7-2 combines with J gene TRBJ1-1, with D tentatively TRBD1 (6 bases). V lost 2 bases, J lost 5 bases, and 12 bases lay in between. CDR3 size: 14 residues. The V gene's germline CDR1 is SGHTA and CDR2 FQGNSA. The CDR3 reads CASSLKGGWTEAFF. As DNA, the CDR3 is TGTGCCAGCAGCTTAAAAGGGGGGTGGACTGAAGCTTTCTTT.

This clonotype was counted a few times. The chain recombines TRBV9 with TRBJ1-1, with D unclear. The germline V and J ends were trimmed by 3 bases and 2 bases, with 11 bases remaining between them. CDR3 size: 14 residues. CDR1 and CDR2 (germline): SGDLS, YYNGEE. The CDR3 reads CASSDPQSNTEAFF. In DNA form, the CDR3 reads TGTGCCAGCAGCGACCCCCAAAGTAACACTGAAGCTTTCTTT.

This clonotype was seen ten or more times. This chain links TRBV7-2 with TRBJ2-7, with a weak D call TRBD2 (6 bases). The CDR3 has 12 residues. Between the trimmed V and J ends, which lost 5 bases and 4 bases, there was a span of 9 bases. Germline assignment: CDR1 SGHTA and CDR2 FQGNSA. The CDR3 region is CASSDGTYEQYF. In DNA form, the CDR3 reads TGTGCCAGCAGCGACGGGACTTACGAGCAGTACTTC.